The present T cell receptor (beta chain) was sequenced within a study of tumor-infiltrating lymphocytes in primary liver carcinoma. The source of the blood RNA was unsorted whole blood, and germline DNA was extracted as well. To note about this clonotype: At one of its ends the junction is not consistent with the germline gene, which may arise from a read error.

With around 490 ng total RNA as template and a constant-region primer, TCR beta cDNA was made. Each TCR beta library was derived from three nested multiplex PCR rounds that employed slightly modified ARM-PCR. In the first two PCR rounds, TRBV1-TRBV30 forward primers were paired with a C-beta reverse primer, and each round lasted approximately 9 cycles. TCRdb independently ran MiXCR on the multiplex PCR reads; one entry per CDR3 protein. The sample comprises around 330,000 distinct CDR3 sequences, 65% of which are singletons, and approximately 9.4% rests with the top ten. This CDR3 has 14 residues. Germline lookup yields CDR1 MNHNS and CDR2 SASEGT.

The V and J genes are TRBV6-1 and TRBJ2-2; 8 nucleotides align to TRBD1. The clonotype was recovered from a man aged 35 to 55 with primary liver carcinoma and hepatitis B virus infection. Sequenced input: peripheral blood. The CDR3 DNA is TGTACCAGCTCAGGGGGCGCGGACACCGGGGAGCTGTTTTTT. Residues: CTSSGGADTGELFF.